A selection of T cell receptor beta chains follows, all from one sample in a study of T cells in Graves' hyperthyroidism and ophthalmopathy. TCRdb used MiXCR to reprocess the multiplex PCR reads, holding one entry per CDR3 protein. The sample yields over 150,000 distinct CDR3 sequences, roughly a sixth seen once. Sequencing input: blood. These receptors were taken from a woman in her forties or fifties with Graves' hyperthyroidism. The CDR3 runs from the conserved cysteine through the conserved F or W. A D gene is named only where the DNA matches it firmly. Size is omitted from some rows. Given values are once, few, many or a class for expanded clones.

V	D	J	size	CDR3	DNA
TRBV7-8	TRBD1	TRBJ2-1	many	CASTIQGQSSYNEQFF	TGTGCCAGCACCATACAGGGACAGAGCTCCTACAATGAGCAGTTCTTC
TRBV7-2	NA	TRBJ1-1	many	CASSQTGRNTEAFF	TGTGCCAGCAGCCAGACGGGGAGGAACACTGAAGCTTTCTTT
TRBV20-1	TRBD2	TRBJ2-5	many	CSARDSLAVGWTQYF	TGCAGTGCTAGAGATTCCCTAGCGGTCGGTTGGACCCAGTACTTC
TRBV12-3/TRBV12-4	NA	TRBJ1-3	NA	CASSLSGIGNTIYF	TGTGCCAGCAGTTTATCTGGGATTGGAAACACCATATATTTT
TRBV3-1	TRBD1	TRBJ1-5	NA	CASSQGQGLSNQPQHF	TGTGCCAGCAGCCAAGGACAGGGACTCAGCAATCAGCCCCAGCATTTT
TRBV29-1	NA	TRBJ2-7	NA	CSGRTGGLSEQYF	TGCAGCGGCCGGACTGGCGGGCTTAGCGAGCAGTACTTC
TRBV11-2	NA	TRBJ2-6	NA	CASSPTPTGAGGANVLTF	TGTGCCAGCAGCCCTACCCCTACGGGGGCAGGGGGGGCCAACGTCCTGACTTTC
TRBV28	NA	TRBJ2-7	many	CASSSQGVGSYEQYF	TGTGCCAGCAGTTCCCAGGGCGTCGGCTCCTACGAGCAGTACTTC
TRBV3-1	NA	TRBJ2-3	many	CASSQDRRGTQYF	TGTGCCAGCAGCCAAGACCGGCGGGGTACGCAGTATTTT
TRBV20-1	NA	TRBJ2-1	many	CSATPPGTRNNEQFF	TGCAGTGCTACCCCACCGGGAACACGAAACAATGAGCAGTTCTTC
TRBV29-1	NA	TRBJ2-1	NA	CSGIDQEQFF	TGCAGCGGGATCGACCAAGAGCAGTTCTTC
TRBV6-2/TRBV6-3	TRBD1	TRBJ2-2	once	CASRDRGTGELFF	TGTGCCAGCCGGGACAGGGGAACCGGGGAGCTGTTTTTT
TRBV10-3	NA	TRBJ2-7	NA	CAISESGNRPYEQYF	TGTGCCATCAGTGAGTCGGGGAACAGGCCCTACGAGCAGTACTTC
TRBV27	TRBD1	TRBJ2-7	many	CASSLSGQGAHPYEQYF	TGTGCCAGCAGTTTATCAGGACAGGGGGCCCACCCCTACGAGCAGTACTTC
TRBV5-1	NA	TRBJ2-1	many	CASSFAGRTYNEQFF	TGCGCCAGCAGCTTTGCGGGAAGGACCTACAATGAGCAGTTCTTC
TRBV6-2/TRBV6-3	NA	TRBJ2-7	many	CASTPRGTAVYEQYF	TGTGCCAGCACCCCACGGGGGACAGCGGTCTACGAGCAGTACTTC
TRBV5-1	NA	TRBJ1-1	many	CASSLARGSEAFF	TGCGCCAGCAGCTTGGCCAGGGGTAGTGAAGCTTTCTTT
TRBV28	NA	TRBJ1-5	NA	CASSLNQPQHF	TGTGCCAGCAGTTTGAATCAGCCCCAGCATTTT
TRBV11-2	TRBD1	TRBJ2-3	many	CASSTIVGTGGKDTQYF	TGTGCCAGCAGCACCATTGTGGGGACAGGGGGCAAAGATACGCAGTATTTT
TRBV10-1	NA	TRBJ1-2	many	CASSESPNPNYGYTF	TGCGCCAGCAGTGAGTCTCCTAATCCGAACTATGGCTACACCTTC
TRBV3-1	NA	TRBJ2-7	many	CASSANLEGLDEQYF	TGTGCCAGCAGCGCGAACCTAGAGGGGCTCGACGAGCAGTACTTC
TRBV2	NA	TRBJ2-6	many	CASSSRNSGANVLTF	TGTGCCAGCAGTTCCCGAAACTCTGGGGCCAACGTCCTGACTTTC
TRBV10-3	NA	TRBJ1-1	few	CAISENQNTEAFF	TGTGCCATCAGTGAAAACCAGAACACTGAAGCTTTCTTT
TRBV18	TRBD1	TRBJ2-1	NA	CASSPFRSDRSSYNEQFF	TGTGCCAGCTCACCATTTCGTTCGGACAGGAGCTCCTACAATGAGCAGTTCTTC
TRBV6-6	TRBD1	TRBJ2-1	few	CASSYFVLARGRDEQFF	TGTGCCAGCAGTTACTTTGTTTTGGCAAGGGGGCGCGATGAGCAGTTCTTC
TRBV2	TRBD1	TRBJ2-7	few	CASSLDRLKYEQYF	TGTGCCAGCAGCCTGGACAGGTTAAAGTACGAGCAGTACTTC
TRBV2	TRBD2	TRBJ2-2	NA	CASSGRLAGVTGELFF	TGTGCCAGCAGCGGTAGACTAGCGGGAGTCACCGGGGAGCTGTTTTTT
TRBV27	NA	TRBJ1-2	many	CASSLSPRGAGYTF	TGTGCCAGCAGTTTATCTCCCAGGGGCGCTGGCTACACCTTC
TRBV29-1	TRBD1	TRBJ1-2	few	CSVEPDRVRNHGYTF	TGCAGCGTTGAACCGGACAGGGTTCGGAATCATGGCTACACCTTC
TRBV27	TRBD2	TRBJ2-1	few	CASSLRGTSGRSPYNEQFF	TGTGCCAGCAGTTTACGGGGGACTAGCGGGAGGAGTCCCTACAATGAGCAGTTCTTC
TRBV29-1	NA	TRBJ2-5	few	CSVPAQSWETQYF	TGCAGCGTTCCAGCCCAGTCATGGGAGACCCAGTACTTC
TRBV20-1	TRBD1	TRBJ2-7	many	CSARPPDRGYEQYF	TGCAGTGCTAGGCCCCCGGACAGGGGGTACGAGCAGTACTTC
TRBV12-5	NA	TRBJ2-6	NA	CASGLPATSGANVLTF	TGTGCTAGTGGTTTGCCGGCCACCTCTGGGGCCAACGTCCTGACTTTC
TRBV5-1	TRBD2	TRBJ2-7	many	CASSLITSGYEQYF	TGCGCCAGCAGCTTGATTACTAGCGGCTACGAGCAGTACTTC
TRBV7-2	TRBD1	TRBJ2-1	NA	CASSLTGGAGNEQFF	TGTGCCAGCAGCTTGACAGGGGGCGCGGGAAATGAGCAGTTCTTC
TRBV3-1	TRBD2	TRBJ2-2	NA	CASSQGTSGITGELFF	TGTGCCAGCAGCCAAGGAACTAGCGGGATCACCGGGGAGCTGTTTTTT
TRBV27	NA	TRBJ1-4	few	CASSTKGVTNEKLFF	TGTGCCAGCAGCACGAAAGGGGTCACTAATGAAAAACTGTTTTTT
TRBV20-1	TRBD1	TRBJ1-2	many	CSARQGNGYTF	TGCAGTGCAAGACAGGGGAATGGCTACACCTTC
TRBV6-1	NA	TRBJ1-3	few	CASSATAFFSGITIYF	TGTGCCAGCAGTGCGACAGCTTTCTTCTCTGGAATCACCATATATTTT
TRBV5-1	NA	TRBJ2-1	many	CASSLEIGSGYNEQFF	TGCGCCAGCAGCTTGGAGATCGGGAGTGGCTACAATGAGCAGTTCTTC
TRBV7-7	TRBD2	TRBJ2-5	NA	CASSLGTSGLETQYF	TGTGCTAGCAGCTTAGGGACTAGCGGGCTAGAGACCCAGTACTTC
TRBV6-1	NA	TRBJ2-1	many	CASNRDNSYNEQFF	TGTGCCAGCAACCGGGACAACTCCTACAATGAGCAGTTCTTC
TRBV2	NA	TRBJ2-7	many	CASNAVFSYEQYF	TGTGCCAGCAATGCAGTTTTCTCCTACGAGCAGTACTTC
TRBV20-1	TRBD2	TRBJ2-1	few	CSRSEGLAGGVDEQFF	TGCAGTCGGTCGGAGGGACTAGCGGGAGGGGTGGATGAGCAGTTCTTC
TRBV11-2	NA	TRBJ2-3	many	CASSHTKNTDTQYF	TGTGCCAGCAGCCACACCAAGAACACAGATACGCAGTATTTT
TRBV20-1	NA	TRBJ2-7	NA	CSAIRQVTYEQYF	TGCAGTGCTATTCGACAGGTCACCTACGAGCAGTACTTC
TRBV2	TRBD2	TRBJ2-3	many	CAETSGRLTDTQYF	TGTGCCGAGACTAGCGGGAGGCTCACAGATACGCAGTATTTT
TRBV2	NA	TRBJ1-1	few	CASSDPVFGFRSEAFF	TGTGCCAGCAGTGATCCGGTTTTTGGTTTTCGGTCTGAAGCTTTCTTT
TRBV5-1	TRBD1	TRBJ2-7	few	CASSKPGQGALNSYEQYF	TGCGCCAGCAGCAAACCGGGACAGGGGGCCCTAAACTCCTACGAGCAGTACTTC
TRBV5-1	NA	TRBJ2-1	NA	CASSLDGAKETQFF	TGCGCCAGCAGCTTGGATGGAGCCAAAGAGACCCAGTTCTTC
TRBV18	TRBD2	TRBJ2-1	many	CASSPGLAPYNEQFF	TGTGCCAGCTCACCGGGACTAGCGCCCTACAATGAGCAGTTCTTC
TRBV15	TRBD1	TRBJ1-1	NA	CATSRGDRTGAIGTEAFF	TGTGCCACCAGCAGAGGGGACCGGACAGGAGCGATCGGCACTGAAGCTTTCTTT